This entry lists 17 T cell receptor beta chains sequenced from one sample in a study of Graves' ophthalmopathy and Graves' hyperthyroidism. RNA transcripts served as template for amplifying TCR beta CDR3 sequences. First-round RT-PCR with HTBI primers preceded a second-round multiplex PCR. TCRdb recomputed calls from the multiplex PCR reads with MiXCR, one row per CDR3 protein. The table lists approximately 160,000 distinct CDR3 sequences, around 40% of them singletons, with about 8.2% in the top ten. The specimen was peripheral blood. The receptors stem from a man aged 25-45 years with Graves' ophthalmopathy.

This clonotype has at least ten counts. A read error may produce the germline difference seen at one junction end. The chain carries TRBV30 and TRBJ1-1; no firm D call. Looked up from germline, CDR1 is GTSNPN and CDR2 is SVGIG (reference sequence). This CDR3 contains 10 residues. The CDR3 bases are TGTGCCTGGGGGCACACCGAAGCTTTCTTT. It is translated as CAWGHTEAFF. The variable domain in full, with the rest retrieved from reference TRBV30 and TRBJ1-1, is SQTIHQWPATLVQPVGSPLSLECTVEGTSNPNLYWYRQAAGRGLQLLFYSVGIGQISSEVPQNLSASRPQDRQFILSSKKLLLSDSGFYLCAWGHTEAFFGQGTRLTVV.

In its sample, this clonotype was seen a few times. CDR3 sequence reads: CASSLGGGRREQYF. The CDR3 DNA sequence: TGTGCCAGCAGCTTAGGAGGCGGGAGGCGGGAGCAGTACTTC. The gene calls are TRBV6-2 or TRBV6-3 and TRBJ2-7; 8 bases agree with TRBD2. The J segment lost 7 bases and the V segment lost 6 bases, leaving 11 bases of the junction unmatched. Per germline, CDR1 MNHEY and CDR2 SVGEGT. The CDR3 has 14 residues.

This clonotype came up many times. The CDR3 region is CASSDSPYEQYF. CDR3 nucleotides: TGTGCCAGCTCTGACTCCCCCTACGAGCAGTACTTC. V and J are TRBV6-2 or TRBV6-3 and TRBJ2-7; D is unclear. This CDR3 is 12 amino acids long. Trimming took 8 bases from V and 2 from J, leaving 10 bases between them. Germline V lookup: CDR1 MNHEY, CDR2 SVGEGT.

This clonotype was counted ten times or more. This rearrangement joins TRBV7-2 to TRBJ1-2; D might be TRBD1 (6 bases). Germline-derived CDR1 and CDR2 are SGHTA and FQGNSA. The CDR3 runs 13 residues. With 3 bases removed from V and 5 bases from J, the gap between germline ends came to 10 bases. This CDR3 reads CASSFWRGYGYTF. CDR3 sequence (DNA): TGTGCCAGCAGCTTCTGGAGGGGGTATGGCTACACCTTC.

V gene TRBV6-1 combines with J gene TRBJ1-1, with a tentative D call TRBD1 (6 bases). Germline CDR1 reads MNHNS; CDR2 reads SASEGT. Trimming left V 6 bases short and J 5 bases short, with 10 bases between. This CDR3 region has 12 residues. The CDR3 DNA follows: TGTGCCAGCAGAGTCACAGGGACTGAAGCTTTCTTT. This codes for CASRVTGTEAFF.

The chain is built from TRBV6-5 and TRBJ2-2, with a tentative D call TRBD1 (5 bases). Germline V gives CDR1 MNHEY, CDR2 SVGAGI. The V and J ends lost 0 bases and 5 bases respectively, with 16 bases between them. The CDR3 is 17 amino acids. The CDR3, as DNA: TGTGCCAGCAGTTACTCGTTCGGCAGGGCAGGGACCGGGGAGCTGTTTTTT. Its protein product is CASSYSFGRAGTGELFF.

This clonotype was observed at least ten times. CDR3 sequence reads: CASSYSSGPGNTIYF. The CDR3 region has the DNA TGTGCCAGCAGTTACTCAAGCGGGCCTGGAAACACCATATATTTT. V is TRBV6-5 and J is TRBJ1-3; D unclear. Trimming removed 0 bases at V and 2 bases at J, with 8 bases between. This CDR3 region has 15 residues. Germline V gene data show CDR1 as MNHEY and CDR2 as SVGAGI.

The chain recombines TRBV7-2 with TRBJ2-4; 9 bases are a match to TRBD1. The CDR3 is 14 amino acids. Germline V gives CDR1 SGHTA, CDR2 FQGNSA. V lost 5 bases, J lost 8 bases, and 7 bases stayed unmatched. Written as DNA, the CDR3 is TGTGCCAGCAGCCGAGAGACAGGGGGATACATTCAGTACTTC. This codes for CASSRETGGYIQYF.

In its sample, this clonotype was seen many times. This chain joins TRBV30 and TRBJ1-1; unclear D gene. The V end lost 5 bases, the J end lost 5 bases, and 9 bases lay between the germline ends. CDR1 GTSNPN and CDR2 SVGIG come from the germline V gene (reference sequence). This CDR3 has 11 residues. CDR3 region: CAWAGRTEAFF. CDR3 in DNA: TGTGCCTGGGCTGGGCGGACTGAAGCTTTCTTT.

In its sample, this clonotype was seen a few times. This chain uses TRBV6-5 with TRBJ1-6; D is uncertain. CDR3 length equals 15 residues. Germline loops: CDR1 MNHEY, CDR2 SVGAGI. With 2 bases removed from V and 11 bases from J, the gap between germline ends came to 16 bases. CDR3 DNA sequence: TGTGCCAGCAGTTACACTTTGGGCGGCAGCGCACCCCTCCACTTT. It translates to CASSYTLGGSAPLHF.

The table lists this clonotype with many counts. The J gene is TRBJ2-5, the V gene TRBV6-2 or TRBV6-3; D may be TRBD2 (6 bases). This CDR3 has 14 residues. Deletions cut 5 bases from V and 4 bases from J, with 14 bases between. CDR1 and CDR2 (germline): MNHEY, SVGEGT. CDR3 loop: CASSTPGGRETQYF. The CDR3 nucleotides read TGTGCCAGCAGTACCCCCGGGGGTCGAGAGACCCAGTACTTC.

At least ten counts were recorded for this clonotype. The chain carries TRBV6-2 or TRBV6-3 and TRBJ2-7; 12 positions agree with TRBD2. Trimming cost V 5 bases and J 2 bases; bases outside gene matches: 7. The V gene's germline CDR1 is MNHEY and CDR2 SVGEGT. The CDR3 runs 16 residues. The CDR3 nucleotides are TGTGCCAGCAGTAACGCTAGCGGGAGGGCCCCCTACGAGCAGTACTTC. Its protein is CASSNASGRAPYEQYF.

This clonotype appeared many times. The genes are TRBV19 and TRBJ2-6; D possibly corresponds to TRBD1 (5 bases). The V gene's germline CDR1 is LNHDA and CDR2 SQIVND (reference sequence). Between the trimmed V and J ends, which lost 6 bases and 0 bases, there was a span of 12 bases. CDR3 length: 16 amino acids. This CDR3 reads CASSPGSNSGANVLTF. In DNA, the CDR3 is TGTGCCAGTAGCCCAGGGTCTAACTCTGGGGCCAACGTCCTGACTTTC.

This clonotype was counted many times. V usage is TRBV10-3 and J usage is TRBJ2-4; D is tentatively TRBD1 or TRBD2 (6 bases each). V shed 0 bases and J shed 0 bases, with 18 bases lying between them. This CDR3 has 19 residues. In germline, CDR1 is ENHRY, CDR2 SYGVKD. The CDR3 region is CAISESRAGHTLAKNIQYF. The CDR3 coding sequence is TGTGCCATCAGTGAGTCAAGGGCGGGACACACGCTAGCCAAAAACATTCAGTACTTC.

The rearrangement joins TRBV30 to TRBJ2-7; no clear D. Trimming took 2 bases from V and 2 from J, leaving 10 bases between them. This CDR3 comprises 13 residues. The germline gives CDR1 GTSNPN, CDR2 SVGIG (reference sequence). The CDR3 coding sequence is TGTGCCTGGAGTTGGGCGAAACCCTACGAGCAGTACTTC. Protein product: CAWSWAKPYEQYF.

This clonotype was observed at least ten times. The V call is TRBV6-5, the J call TRBJ1-1, with TRBD1 matching over 9 bases. Germline loops: CDR1 MNHEY, CDR2 SVGAGI. The V segment lost 7 bases and the J segment 7 bases; nucleotides outside the gene matches: 10. The CDR3 consists of 14 residues. CDR3 residues: CASTPGQGFSEAFF. The CDR3 nucleotides are TGTGCCAGCACCCCGGGACAGGGATTCAGTGAAGCTTTCTTT.

This clonotype has a count of ten or more. V is TRBV30 and J is TRBJ1-1, with 7 positions matching TRBD1. The V gene's germline CDR1 is GTSNPN and CDR2 SVGIG (reference sequence). Trimming removed 6 bases from V and 1 base from J; junction bases left unmatched: 2. The CDR3 is made up of 12 amino acids. CDR3 sequence: CACRQGNTEAFF. Here the CDR3 DNA reads TGTGCCTGTAGACAGGGGAACACTGAAGCTTTCTTT.